The clone carrying this T cell receptor beta chain was found a few times. Sequencing templates came from extracted RNA that was reverse transcribed into cDNA. Sequencing was performed with immunoSEQ multiplex PCR; in TCRdb, only in-frame clones are kept and a portion is missing. The sample holds some 170,000 clones; roughly 63% are singletons and the top ten take 16%. This entry comes from a study of CD8+ T cells in alopecia areata. CDR3 size: 15 residues. V lost 5 bases and J 5 bases, leaving 18 bases between the germline ends. Germline assignment: CDR1 MDHEN and CDR2 SYDVKM. Treatment here: oral pan-JAK inhibitor, 5-10 mg twice daily. Peripheral blood, together with lesional scalp punch biopsies, was collected from alopecia areata patients.

The V and J genes are TRBV28 and TRBJ1-1; D is uncertain. This clonotype was sampled from a human donor with alopecia areata. The specimen comprised CD4+ T cells sorted from blood, sampled between weeks 55 and 65, from a patient treated with tofacitinib. This chain's CDR3 is CASSPHGVQTTEAFF. For the CDR3, the DNA is TGTGCCAGCAGTCCCCATGGGGTACAGACTACTGAAGCTTTCTTT.